This TCR beta chain came from a study of cytomegalovirus exposure and HLA in healthy donors. This clone came up a few times. Its antigen is unknown. The CDR3 spans 15 residues. The germline CDR1 and CDR2 sequences are MNHEY and SVGAGI. V was cut by 5 bases and J by 2 bases, with 13 bases left in between. In the PCR, 60 Vbeta and 13 Jbeta primers were used. This table comes from immunoSEQ multiplex PCR, and its TCRdb copy is limited to in-frame clones, with some not included. This sample yields around 130,000 clones, of which roughly four fifths are seen a single time; about 1.8% belongs to the top ten. Findings and limits, study-wide: CMV antigen specificity of three CMV-associated chains was confirmed in vitro. Some V segments (TRBV6-2 and TRBV6-3 among them) were excluded as indistinguishable.

Material for sequencing was PBMCs. V usage is TRBV6-5 and J usage is TRBJ2-1; a weak D match, TRBD1 (6 bases). This clonotype was obtained from a woman between 45 and 65 years old in good health and CMV-seronegative. The CDR3 nucleotides are TGTGCCAGCAGTAAAGGACAGCGTCCCTACAATGAGCAGTTCTTC. It encodes CASSKGQRPYNEQFF.